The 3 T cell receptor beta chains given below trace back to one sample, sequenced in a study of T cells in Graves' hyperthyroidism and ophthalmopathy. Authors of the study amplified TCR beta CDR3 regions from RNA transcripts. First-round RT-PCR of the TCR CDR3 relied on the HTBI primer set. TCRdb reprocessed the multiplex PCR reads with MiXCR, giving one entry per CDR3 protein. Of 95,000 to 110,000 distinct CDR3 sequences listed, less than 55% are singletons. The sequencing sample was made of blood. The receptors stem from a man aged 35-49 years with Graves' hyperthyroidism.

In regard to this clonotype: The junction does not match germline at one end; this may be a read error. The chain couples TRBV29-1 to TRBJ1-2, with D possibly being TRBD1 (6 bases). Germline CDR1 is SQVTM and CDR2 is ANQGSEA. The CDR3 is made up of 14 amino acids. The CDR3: CSVAGQNAHYGYTF. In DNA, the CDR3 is TGCAGCGTTGCTGGACAGAACGCCCACTATGGTTACACCTTC. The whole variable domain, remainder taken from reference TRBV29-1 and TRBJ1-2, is SAVISQKPSRDICQRGTSLTIQCQVDSQVTMMFWYRQQPGQSLTLIATANQGSEATYESGFVIDKFPISRPNLTFSTLTVSNMSPEDSSIYLCSVAGQNAHYGYTFGSGTRLTVV.

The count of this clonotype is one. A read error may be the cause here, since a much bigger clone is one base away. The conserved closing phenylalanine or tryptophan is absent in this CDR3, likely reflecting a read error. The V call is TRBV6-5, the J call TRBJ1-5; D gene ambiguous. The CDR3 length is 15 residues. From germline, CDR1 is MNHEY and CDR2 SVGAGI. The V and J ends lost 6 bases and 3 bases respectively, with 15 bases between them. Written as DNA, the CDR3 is TGTGCCAGCAGAATCGGTCAGACTAACAATCAGCCCCAGCATGTT. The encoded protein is CASRIGQTNNQPQHV.

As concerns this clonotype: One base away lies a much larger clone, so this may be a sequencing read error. CDR3 DNA: TGCGCCAGCAGCCAAGATGGGACAGGGACAGAGACGCAGTATTTT. Translation: CASSQDGTGTETQYF. The genes are TRBV4-3 and TRBJ2-3; TRBD1 matches at 9 bases. The germline V gene has CDR1 LGHNA and CDR2 YSLEER. This CDR3 spans 15 amino acids.